This TCR beta chain was profiled in a study of blood T cells in healthy people across ages. Background on the study: Capture via template switching afforded approximately one barcoded beta molecule per two T cells. General study results and limits: Donor CMV status, an unknown factor, possibly confounded changes in expanded clonotypes.

Trimming left V 0 bases short and J 0 bases short, with 11 bases between. Germline-derived CDR1 and CDR2 are DFQATT and SNEGSKA (reference sequence). The CDR3 sequence is 15 residues long. Per sample, extraction of total RNA gave at least 5.5 micrograms in every case. Of note for this clonotype: The antigen remains unidentified.

It was with a sample-barcoded 5' primer and a J-beta primer mix that a second PCR of about 6 to 11 cycles was run. Per sample, CDR3-containing paired-end reads numbered at least 2.5 million. One entry per CDR3 protein, called by TCRdb with MiXCR from the 5' RACE reads. This table has fewer than 2,000,000 distinct CDR3 sequences, roughly 43% appearing once. This rearrangement joins TRBV20-1 to TRBJ1-1; D not resolved. The clonotype was recovered from a human donor in good health. Source material: blood. The DNA of the CDR3 is TGCAGTGCTAGAGATGGCACCACCATGAACACTGAAGCTTTCTTT. This sequence encodes CSARDGTTMNTEAFF.